Following are 5 T cell receptor beta chains from one sample sequenced in a study of T cell repertoires in cytomegalovirus infection. TCRdb reprocessed the reads with MiXCR, giving one entry per CDR3 protein. Here the sample spans about 830,000 distinct CDR3 sequences, approximately 32% being singletons. The antigens of these receptors remain unknown. The specimen was cultured CD8+ T cells from PBMCs, collected from culture after CMV antigen stimulation. The receptors come from a human donor in good health (CMV status not recorded). Some clones in this sample may be carry-over from other donors' samples.

In this sample, this clonotype turned up once. This chain uses TRBV4-1 with TRBJ2-1; TRBD2 matches at 8 bases. This CDR3 spans 16 amino acids. V lost 1 base to trimming and J lost 7 bases; unmatched junction nucleotides: 9. Per germline, CDR1 MGHRA and CDR2 YSYEKL. The CDR3 here is CASSQVRGGPRNEQFF. In DNA form, the CDR3 reads TGCGCCAGCAGCCAAGTACGGGGGGGGCCTAGGAATGAGCAGTTCTTC.

This clonotype has ten or more counts. This chain connects TRBV7-2 to TRBJ1-4, with D maybe TRBD1 (5 bases). The CDR3 runs to 14 residues. Germline lookup yields CDR1 SGHTA and CDR2 FQGNSA. The ends were cut back, 3 bases at V and 8 bases at J, with 13 bases in the middle. The CDR3 protein is CASSFFQGYEKLFF. The CDR3 DNA reads TGTGCCAGCAGCTTTTTCCAGGGTTACGAAAAACTGTTTTTT. Using reference TRBV7-2 and TRBJ1-4 for the parts outside the CDR3, the full variable domain is GAGVSQSPSNKVTEKGKDVELRCDPISGHTALYWYRQSLGQGLEFLIYFQGNSAPDKSGLPSDRFSAERTGGSVSTLTIQRTQQEDSAVYLCASSFFQGYEKLFFGSGTQLSVL.

This clonotype was observed a handful of times. The rearrangement links TRBV7-8 to TRBJ2-7; D is uncertain. The germline V and J ends were trimmed by 2 bases and 7 bases, with 12 bases remaining between them. Germline loops: CDR1 SGHVS, CDR2 FQNEAQ. This CDR3 region has 13 residues. The CDR3: CASSLSGYPEQYV. Written as DNA, the CDR3 is TGTGCCAGCAGCTTAAGTGGCTACCCAGAGCAGTACGTC.

In its sample, this clonotype was seen a few times. The rearrangement joins TRBV18 to TRBJ2-5, with D unclear. Germline CDR1 and CDR2: KGHSH and LQKENI. The CDR3 is 16 residues long. With 6 bases removed from V and 2 bases from J, the gap between germline ends came to 19 bases. CDR3 sequence: CASSPRRQALQETQYF. In DNA, the CDR3 is TGTGCCAGCTCCCCCAGGCGGCAGGCGCTTCAAGAGACCCAGTACTTC. Drawing the rest from reference TRBV18 and TRBJ2-5, the complete variable domain is NAGVMQNPRHLVRRRGQEARLRCSPMKGHSHVYWYRQLPEEGLKFMVYLQKENIIDESGMPKERFSAEFPKEGPSILRIQQVVRGDSAAYFCASSPRRQALQETQYFGPGTRLLVL.

The rearrangement links TRBV7-4 to TRBJ1-1, with 7 bases fitting TRBD1. The V segment lost 5 bases and the J segment 2 bases; nucleotides outside the gene matches: 8. The CDR3 has 15 amino acids. In germline, CDR1 is SGHVT, CDR2 SQSDAQ. CDR3 residues: CASSRQRDSNTEAFF. CDR3 sequence (DNA): TGTGCCAGCAGCCGACAGCGGGACAGCAACACTGAAGCTTTCTTT. Variable domain in full (rest from reference TRBV7-4 and TRBJ1-1): GAGVSQSPRYKVAKRGRDVALRCDSISGHVTLYWYRQTLGQGSEVLTYSQSDAQRDKSGRPSGRFSAERPERSVSTLKIQRTEQGDSAVYLCASSRQRDSNTEAFFGQGTRLTVV.